The next 27 T cell receptor beta chains were all read from a single sample in a study of T cells in narcolepsy. Method: immunoSEQ multiplex PCR; TCRdb's copy keeps in-frame clones and lacks some. The sample shows under 40,000 clones, roughly four fifths of them seen only once. Sequenced sample: memory (CD45RA-) CD4+ T cells from blood. The receptors were sampled from a human donor in good health.

The chain combines TRBV28 with TRBJ2-3, with a weak D call TRBD2 (5 bases). The V gene's germline CDR1 is MDHEN and CDR2 SYDVKM. With 4 bases removed from V and 3 bases from J, the gap between germline ends came to 14 bases. This CDR3 is 15 amino acids long. DNA of the CDR3: TGTGCCAGCAGTTCACAGAGGGTGTGGACAGATACGCAGTATTTT. It yields the protein CASSSQRVWTDTQYF.

The genes are TRBV18 and TRBJ1-1, with D maybe TRBD1 (5 bases). The CDR3 spans 15 residues. CDR1 and CDR2 (germline): KGHSH, LQKENI. The V end lost 6 bases, the J end lost 4 bases, and 18 bases lay between the germline ends. CDR3 DNA sequence: TGTGCCAGCTCGCCGGGTATGGGGGGTTCCACTGAAGCTTTCTTT. Translated: CASSPGMGGSTEAFF.

The chain links TRBV11-2 to TRBJ2-1; D not resolved. V lost 2 bases and J 9 bases, leaving 11 bases between the germline ends. Germline CDR1 and CDR2: SGHAT and FQNNGV. The CDR3 extends over 13 amino acids. The CDR3: CASSLRQAAEQFF. In nucleotides, the CDR3 is TGTGCCAGCAGCTTAAGGCAGGCGGCTGAGCAGTTCTTC.

The CDR3 spells CASSAGGQETQYF. The CDR3 DNA reads as TGTGCCAGCAGCGCGGGGGGGCAAGAGACCCAGTACTTC. The V gene is TRBV6-1, the J gene TRBJ2-5; the match to TRBD2 covers 9 bases. The junction had 1 base not matched to a gene; V was cut back by 6 bases and J by 2 bases. The germline gives CDR1 MNHNS, CDR2 SASEGT. The CDR3 has 13 amino acids.

The chain recombines TRBV27 with TRBJ1-2; possibly TRBD1 for D (5 bases). This CDR3 is 14 amino acids long. V was shortened by 7 bases and J by 0 bases, with 12 bases between the two germline ends. Germline loops: CDR1 MNHEY, CDR2 SMNVEV (reference sequence). DNA for the CDR3: TGTGCCAGCAACCCGATGGACACTAACTATGGCTACACCTTC. Translation: CASNPMDTNYGYTF.

A single count supports this clone. This chain connects TRBV12-1 to TRBJ2-5; the table's D call TRBD1 went unverified against the DNA. TRBV12-1 is annotated as a pseudogene. The CDR3 consists of 13 residues. CDR3 bases: TGTGCCAGCAGCTTTGACAGGGTCGGGACCCAGTACTTC. It specifies CASSFDRVGTQYF.

The CDR3 region has the DNA TGTGCCAGTAGAACCACAGGGCGTATCGGGGAGCTGTTTTTT. Its translation: CASRTTGRIGELFF. The chain combines TRBV19 with TRBJ2-2; the D gene is possibly TRBD1 (6 bases). Germline V gene lookup returns CDR1 LNHDA and CDR2 SQIVND (reference sequence). CDR3 length: 14 residues. Trimming took off 6 bases at V and 7 bases at J, with 15 bases between the two ends.

The rearrangement links TRBV18 to TRBJ1-1; D unclear. V lost 0 bases and J 0 bases, leaving 8 bases between the germline ends. This CDR3 has 15 amino acids. Germline V gene data show CDR1 as KGHSH and CDR2 as LQKENI. The DNA of the CDR3 is TGTGCCAGCTCACCACCGGGGAGAATGAACACTGAAGCTTTCTTT. This encodes CASSPPGRMNTEAFF.

The chain carries TRBV6-1 and TRBJ2-3; weak D call: TRBD2 (6 bases). From germline, CDR1 is MNHNS and CDR2 SASEGT. Trimming shortened V by 4 bases and J by 2 bases, and 10 bases separated the two germline ends. The CDR3 length is 14 residues. The chain's CDR3 is CASSGGRDTDTQYF. The CDR3 nucleotides read TGTGCCAGCAGTGGTGGGCGGGACACAGATACGCAGTATTTT.

This sequence joins TRBV19 and TRBJ2-4; D perhaps matches TRBD1 (6 bases). Trimming removed 7 bases at V and 1 base at J, with 11 bases between. CDR3 size: 14 residues. Germline CDR1 and CDR2: LNHDA and SQIVND (reference sequence). The CDR3 coding sequence is TGTGCCAGTACCCGGCAGGGGGCCAAAAACATTCAGTACTTC. Its translation is CASTRQGAKNIQYF.

The chain recombines TRBV7-9 with TRBJ1-2; 8 bases are shared with TRBD1. The CDR3 is 16 residues long. Per the germline V gene, CDR1 is SEHNR and CDR2 is FQNEAQ (reference sequence). V shed 3 bases and J 4 bases; nucleotides not matched to a gene: 10. The chain's CDR3 is CASSFGTGWGSYGYTF. The CDR3 region has the DNA TGTGCCAGCAGCTTCGGGACAGGATGGGGAAGCTATGGCTACACCTTC.

This clone has only a few counts. J is TRBJ1-1 and V is TRBV6-1, with TRBD1 matching over 7 bases. The CDR3 totals 12 residues. Germline-derived CDR1 and CDR2 are MNHNS and SASEGT. The V and J ends lost 6 bases and 11 bases, in that order; junction bases with no gene match: 9. CDR3 in amino acids: CASRVTGAAAFF. CDR3 DNA sequence: TGTGCCAGCAGGGTCACAGGGGCGGCTGCTTTCTTT.

This clone was detected a few times. The chain recombines TRBV19 with TRBJ1-1; the D is unclear. Germline CDR1 and CDR2: LNHDA and SQIVND (reference sequence). Trimming took 3 bases from V and 5 from J, leaving 10 bases between them. The CDR3 contains 13 residues. DNA for the CDR3: TGTGCCAGTAGTATTACGTGGGATACTGAAGCTTTCTTT. Its protein is CASSITWDTEAFF.

The chain uses TRBV7-2 and TRBJ2-1; tentatively, D is TRBD2 (5 bases). The CDR3 extends over 12 amino acids. Germline loops: CDR1 SGHTA, CDR2 FQGNSA. Deletions cut 5 bases from V and 9 bases from J, with 11 bases between. CDR3 nucleotides: TGTGCCAGCAGCCGGCCGAGCGGTGAGCAGTTCTTC. Translation gives CASSRPSGEQFF.

The genes are TRBV6-6 and TRBJ2-7, with D perhaps matching TRBD1 (5 bases). Trimming cost V 6 bases and J 1 base, with 16 bases left between them. The CDR3 is 15 amino acids. Germline V CDR1 and CDR2: MNHNY, SVGAGI (reference sequence). Written as DNA, the CDR3 is TGTGCCAGCAGCACTCCACTCCAGGGATCCTACGAGCAGTACTTC. Encoded protein: CASSTPLQGSYEQYF.

The V and J genes are TRBV9 and TRBJ1-6; D gene uncertain. The V end lost 3 bases, the J end lost 7 bases, and 20 bases lay between the germline ends. The CDR3 has 17 amino acids. Germline assignment: CDR1 SGDLS and CDR2 YYNGEE. The CDR3 protein is CASSAPSGSGLNSPLHF. For the CDR3, the DNA is TGTGCCAGCAGCGCCCCCTCAGGTTCAGGCCTAAATTCACCCCTCCACTTT.

The sample holds one count of this clone. The CDR3 bases are TGTGCTAGTGGTCGTCCCGGGACAACTGAAGCTTTCTTT. Translated, it gives CASGRPGTTEAFF. The chain uses TRBV12-5 and TRBJ1-1; possible D gene TRBD1, 6 bases. Germline CDR1 is LGHNT and CDR2 is FRNRAP. Deletions cut 5 bases from V and 5 bases from J, with 12 bases between. CDR3 size: 13 residues.

The chain uses TRBV5-1 and TRBJ2-1, with 7 nucleotides matching TRBD2. There are 14 residues in the CDR3. Germline V gene sequence: CDR1 SGHRS, CDR2 YFSETQ. V lost 0 bases and J lost 7; bases outside the gene matches: 4. This CDR3 is CASSLGLSGNEQFF. The DNA of the CDR3 is TGCGCCAGCAGCTTGGGGCTTAGCGGGAATGAGCAGTTCTTC. Variable domain in full (rest from reference TRBV5-1 and TRBJ2-1): KAGVTQTPRYLIKTRGQQVTLSCSPISGHRSVSWYQQTPGQGLQFLFEYFSETQRNKGNFPGRFSGRQFSNSRSEMNVSTLELGDSALYLCASSLGLSGNEQFFGPGTRLTVL.

This chain uses TRBV27 with TRBJ1-5; TRBD1 matches 7 bases. Germline assignment: CDR1 MNHEY and CDR2 SMNVEV (reference sequence). The CDR3 is 14 amino acids. V gave up 5 bases and J gave up 3 bases; unmatched junction bases: 4. CDR3 sequence reads: CASSLQGNNQPQHF. As DNA, the CDR3 is TGTGCCAGCAGTCTACAGGGGAACAATCAGCCCCAGCATTTT.

This clone was counted a single time. J is TRBJ2-2 and V is TRBV2; the D gene is possibly TRBD2 (6 bases). The CDR3 covers 14 residues. With 6 bases removed from V and 3 bases from J, the gap between germline ends came to 11 bases. Germline-derived CDR1 and CDR2 are SNHLY and FYNNEI. The CDR3 is CASRLRGDTGELFF. The CDR3 coding sequence is TGTGCCAGCAGGTTGCGGGGTGACACCGGGGAGCTGTTTTTT.

CDR3 sequence (DNA): TGCGCCAGCAGCCTGGAGGCCCCAGGGACGCAGTATTTT. This encodes CASSLEAPGTQYF. The gene calls are TRBV4-1 and TRBJ2-3; either TRBD1 or TRBD2 may supply D (5 bases each). The CDR3 is 13 amino acids. Trimming removed 4 bases from V and 9 bases from J, with 14 bases in between. Germline CDR1 MGHRA, CDR2 YSYEKL.

The V gene is TRBV15, the J gene TRBJ2-1, with 10 bases that match TRBD1. Trimming took 5 bases from V and 5 from J; bases not matched to a gene: 12. This CDR3 is 17 amino acids long. Germline loops: CDR1 LNHNV, CDR2 YYDKDF (reference sequence). CDR3 coding DNA: TGTGCCACCAGCTCACAACTTTCCGGGACAGGGGACAATGAGCAGTTCTTC. Protein sequence: CATSSQLSGTGDNEQFF.

This clone was observed a single time. The CDR3 here is CASSLTGTEQYF. The CDR3 DNA follows: TGTGCCAGCAGCTTGACAGGGACAGAGCAGTACTTC. This sequence joins TRBV5-6 and TRBJ2-7, with D perhaps matching TRBD1 (6 bases). The CDR3 length is 12 residues. Germline V gene lookup returns CDR1 SGHDT and CDR2 YYEEEE. V was cut by 1 base and J by 7 bases, with 9 bases left in between.

The chain uses TRBV28 and TRBJ1-2, with D perhaps TRBD1 (6 bases). Germline-derived CDR1 and CDR2 are MDHEN and SYDVKM. Between the trimmed V and J ends, which lost 1 base and 4 bases, there was a span of 25 bases. This CDR3 is built from 19 residues. The DNA for the CDR3 is TGTGCCAGCAGTTTATATGGGGGGGGCAATAGAGGGGCCCTCTATGGCTACACCTTC. Its translation: CASSLYGGGNRGALYGYTF.

This clone was counted between two and nine times. The CDR3 DNA is TGTGCCAGCAGCACAGGGTTGAACACTGAAGCTTTCTTT. The encoded protein is CASSTGLNTEAFF. The chain joins TRBV5-4 to TRBJ1-1, with D possibly TRBD1 on 6 matching bases. This CDR3 contains 13 residues. From germline, CDR1 is SGHNT and CDR2 YYREEE (reference sequence). Trimming cost V 4 bases and J 0 bases, with 7 bases left between them.

This clone was counted between two and nine times. The CDR3 region is CASSLGGQGQQYF. CDR3 coding DNA: TGTGCCAGTAGTCTGGGTGGACAGGGCCAGCAGTACTTC. The rearrangement joins TRBV19 to TRBJ2-7; 8 nucleotides agree with TRBD1. Germline V gene data show CDR1 as LNHDA and CDR2 as SQIVND (reference sequence). The junction had 8 bases not matched to a gene; V was cut back by 5 bases and J by 8 bases. CDR3 length: 13 residues.

J is TRBJ1-6 and V is TRBV6-5, with TRBD1 as a possible D gene (5 bases). This CDR3 comprises 14 residues. Germline values: CDR1 MNHEY, CDR2 SVGAGI. Trimming took off 2 bases at V and 7 bases at J, with 9 bases between the two ends. The CDR3 is CASSYLQGNSPLHF. The CDR3 coding sequence is TGTGCCAGCAGTTACCTGCAGGGAAATTCACCCCTCCACTTT.